The 26 T cell receptor beta chains reported below all come from one sample, sequenced in a study of CD8 T cells in ankylosing spondylitis. TCRdb processed the 5' RACE reads anew with MiXCR; each CDR3 protein has one entry. The sample has around 330,000 distinct CDR3 sequences; approximately 10% are singletons. Sequencing used blood, either unsorted or a sorted T cell fraction (not recorded which). The source of these receptors is a female donor with ankylosing spondylitis or in good health (not recorded which).

This clonotype came up many times. The rearrangement links TRBV4-2 to TRBJ1-3, with D perhaps TRBD1 (5 bases). Germline V CDR1 and CDR2: LGHNA, YNFKEQ. With 3 bases removed from V and 5 bases from J, the gap between germline ends came to 14 bases. The CDR3 length is 15 residues. The CDR3 DNA reads TGTGCCAGCAGCCACTCCGGGACGGTTCGAAACACCATATATTTT. It is translated as CASSHSGTVRNTIYF.

In DNA, the CDR3 is TGTGCCAGCAGTGAATACGAAGGGAGCGCTGAAGCTTTCTTT. Its protein product is CASSEYEGSAEAFF. V is TRBV6-1 and J is TRBJ1-1, with D unclear. The CDR3 is 14 residues long. The V and J ends lost 2 bases and 6 bases respectively, with 13 bases between them. Germline V gives CDR1 MNHNS, CDR2 SASEGT.

This chain links TRBV28 with TRBJ1-5; unclear D gene. The CDR3 sequence is 13 residues long. V lost 3 bases and J 3 bases, leaving 6 bases between the germline ends. The germline V gene encodes CDR1 MDHEN and CDR2 SYDVKM. The CDR3 region has the DNA TGTGCCAGCAGTTTTAGGCCCAATCAGCCCCAGCATTTT. This sequence encodes CASSFRPNQPQHF.

V gene TRBV5-6 combines with J gene TRBJ1-3, with 8 bases lining up with TRBD1. Germline-derived CDR1 and CDR2 are SGHDT and YYEEEE. The J segment lost 2 bases and the V segment lost 2 bases, leaving 6 bases of the junction unmatched. There are 16 residues in the CDR3. Here the CDR3 reads CASSFQQGGAGNTIYF. The CDR3 DNA is TGTGCCAGCAGCTTTCAACAGGGGGGTGCTGGAAACACCATATATTTT.

This clonotype turned up a few times. The chain is built from TRBV2 and TRBJ1-5; 8 bases agree with TRBD1. The CDR3 is 16 residues long. CDR1 is SNHLY, CDR2 FYNNEI, per germline. J lost 2 bases, V lost 0 bases, and 3 bases had no gene match. CDR3: CASSEAGGQGNQPQHF. The CDR3 DNA is TGTGCCAGCAGTGAAGCCGGGGGACAGGGCAATCAGCCCCAGCATTTT.

V gene TRBV10-2 combines with J gene TRBJ2-1, with a tentative D call TRBD2 (5 bases). CDR1 is WSHSY, CDR2 SAAADI, per germline. The CDR3 sequence is 15 residues long. V gave up 0 bases and J gave up 7 bases, with 13 bases separating them. The CDR3 DNA is TGCGCCAGCAGTGAGTCGTCTACGGGGTGGAATGAGCAGTTCTTC. Protein product: CASSESSTGWNEQFF.

In its sample, this clonotype was seen a few times. The rearrangement joins TRBV5-1 to TRBJ2-7, with a tentative D call TRBD2 (7 bases). V was clipped by 4 bases and J by 7 bases, with 21 bases between them. Germline V lookup: CDR1 SGHRS, CDR2 YFSETQ. This CDR3 spans 15 amino acids. For the CDR3, the DNA is TGCGCCAGCAGCCCCCGGGGGGCCCTTTTTTGGGAGCAGTACTTC. Its translation: CASSPRGALFWEQYF. Using reference TRBV5-1 and TRBJ2-7 for the parts outside the CDR3, the full variable domain is KAGVTQTPRYLIKTRGQQVTLSCSPISGHRSVSWYQQTPGQGLQFLFEYFSETQRNKGNFPGRFSGRQFSNSRSEMNVSTLELGDSALYLCASSPRGALFWEQYFGPGTRLTVT.

This clonotype has ten or more counts. The genes are TRBV7-2 and TRBJ1-6, with D uncertain. The germline gives CDR1 SGHTA, CDR2 FQGNSA. The V gene lost 4 bases and the J gene lost 11 bases, with 9 bases spanning the gap. CDR3 length: 12 residues. In DNA form, the CDR3 reads TGTGCCAGCAGCTCTCAGATGACACCCCTCCACTTT. Protein: CASSSQMTPLHF.

This clonotype was seen at least ten times. CDR3 sequence (DNA): TGCGCCAGCGGACTAGCGGCTAACAATGAGCAGTTCTTC. Translating gives CASGLAANNEQFF. The rearrangement uses TRBV10-1 and TRBJ2-1, with 10 bases that match TRBD2. V dropped 8 bases and J dropped 5; count of bases not matched to a gene: 3. The CDR3 is 13 residues long. The V gene's germline CDR1 is WNHNN and CDR2 SYGVQD (reference sequence).

This clonotype was found many times. The chain combines TRBV29-1 with TRBJ2-7; possibly TRBD2 for D (5 bases). Germline V gene lookup returns CDR1 SQVTM and CDR2 ANQGSEA. V shed 6 bases and J shed 4 bases, with 13 bases lying between them. This CDR3 has 12 residues. The CDR3 DNA reads as TGCAGCGTCGGAGGACTTTCGTACGAGCAGTACTTC. This codes for CSVGGLSYEQYF.

This clonotype was counted many times. The chain combines TRBV15 with TRBJ2-1, with unresolved D. The germline V gene encodes CDR1 LNHNV and CDR2 YYDKDF (reference sequence). Trimming removed 2 bases at V and 5 bases at J, with 4 bases between. There are 12 residues in the CDR3. CDR3 sequence (DNA): TGTGCCACCAGCAGATCAGACAATGAGCAGTTCTTC. Protein sequence: CATSRSDNEQFF. Filled out from reference TRBV15 and TRBJ2-1, the complete variable domain reads DAMVIQNPRYQVTQFGKPVTLSCSQTLNHNVMYWYQQKSSQAPKLLFHYYDKDFNNEADTPDNFQSRRPNTSFCFLDIRSPGLGDTAMYLCATSRSDNEQFFGPGTRLTVL.

The chain has TRBV7-2 and TRBJ1-5, with TRBD1 as a possible D gene (5 bases). V was pared by 5 bases and J by 1 base, with 9 bases between. This CDR3 contains 14 residues. Germline CDR1 is SGHTA and CDR2 is FQGNSA. The CDR3 loop reads CASSPGHSNQPQHF. Here the CDR3 DNA reads TGTGCCAGCAGCCCCGGACACAGCAATCAGCCCCAGCATTTT.

This clonotype was detected a few times. The chain combines TRBV19 with TRBJ1-5; D possibly corresponds to TRBD1 (5 bases). The CDR3 extends over 15 amino acids. Trimming took off 2 bases at V and 3 bases at J, with 11 bases between the two ends. Germline V lookup: CDR1 LNHDA, CDR2 SQIVND (reference sequence). Here the CDR3 DNA reads TGTGCCAGTAGTATAAGACAGTGGGACAATCAGCCCCAGCATTTT. Protein: CASSIRQWDNQPQHF.

The table lists this clonotype with a few counts. J is TRBJ2-3 and V is TRBV7-8, with 8 bases lining up with TRBD1. This CDR3 comprises 14 residues. Trimming at V came to 7 bases and at J to 6 bases, leaving 9 bases not matched to a gene. Germline loops: CDR1 SGHVS, CDR2 FQNEAQ. CDR3: CASTQPGGDDTQYF. The CDR3 DNA reads TGTGCCAGCACCCAGCCAGGGGGCGATGATACGCAGTATTTT.

This clonotype showed up many times. This chain connects TRBV5-1 to TRBJ2-3, with D hard to call. The germline V gene encodes CDR1 SGHRS and CDR2 YFSETQ. This CDR3 region has 12 residues. V was clipped by 7 bases and J by 3 bases, with 9 bases between them. The CDR3 reads CASAGVTDTQYF. CDR3 coding DNA: TGCGCCAGCGCCGGCGTAACAGATACGCAGTATTTT.

This clonotype was counted ten times or more. The V gene is TRBV7-2, the J gene TRBJ2-3; 8 positions match TRBD1. Trimming cost V 3 bases and J 5 bases; bases outside gene matches: 4. Germline V gene lookup returns CDR1 SGHTA and CDR2 FQGNSA. The CDR3 has 14 amino acids. DNA of the CDR3: TGTGCCAGCAGCTTGGACAGGGTGAAAGATACGCAGTATTTT. It translates to CASSLDRVKDTQYF.

In its sample, this clonotype was seen many times. The V and J genes are TRBV6-1 and TRBJ1-6; maybe TRBD1 (5 bases). Per the germline V gene, CDR1 is MNHNS and CDR2 is SASEGT. The ends were cut back, 6 bases at V and 10 bases at J, with 19 bases in the middle. The CDR3 runs to 15 residues. CDR3: CASRNRQGFNSPLHF. In nucleotides, the CDR3 is TGTGCCAGCAGGAACCGTCAGGGATTCAACTCACCCCTCCACTTT.

This clonotype has a count of ten or more. V and J are TRBV20-1 and TRBJ2-5; D remains unclear. This CDR3 comprises 14 residues. Germline loops: CDR1 DFQATT, CDR2 SNEGSKA (reference sequence). Trimming left V 4 bases short and J 2 bases short, with 14 bases between. For the CDR3, the DNA is TGCAGTGCTACTGGCAACTGGATGCAAGAGACCCAGTACTTC. Translating it yields CSATGNWMQETQYF.

This clonotype was seen more than once but under ten times. The chain is built from TRBV5-5 and TRBJ1-5; unclear D gene. Germline CDR1 reads SGHKS; CDR2 reads YYEKEE (reference sequence). V lost 4 bases and J 4 bases, leaving 12 bases between the germline ends. The CDR3 has 14 residues. The CDR3, as DNA: TGTGCCAGCAGCCCCCGGGTGGGGAATCAGCCCCAGCATTTT. Residues: CASSPRVGNQPQHF.

Comments on this clonotype: One end of the junction varies from germline; a read error may be responsible. V is TRBV20-1 and J is TRBJ2-1; 12 bases map to TRBD2. The germline CDR1 and CDR2 sequences are DFQATT and SNEGSKA (reference sequence). CDR3 size: 19 residues. Here the CDR3 DNA reads TGCTGTGCTAGAGCCGGGACAGCTAGCGGGAGGGAGATCTACAATGAGCAGTTCTTC. Residues: CCARAGTASGREIYNEQFF.

This clonotype was seen ten or more times. CDR3 amino acids: CSAKDRSSYNSPLHF. The CDR3 DNA sequence: TGCAGTGCCAAGGACAGGAGCTCCTATAATTCACCCCTCCACTTT. This chain uses TRBV20-1 with TRBJ1-6; 7 bases match TRBD1. After removal of 6 bases from V and 0 bases from J, the junction contained 5 bases not matched to a gene. Germline loops: CDR1 DFQATT, CDR2 SNEGSKA (reference sequence). CDR3 length equals 15 residues.

This clonotype was counted many times. The chain carries TRBV6-1 and TRBJ2-7, with no clear D. V lost 8 bases and J lost 6, with 17 bases in between. Looked up from germline, CDR1 is MNHNS and CDR2 is SASEGT. The CDR3 is made up of 13 amino acids. DNA for the CDR3: TGTGCCAGCGGGCAGAATAGCAACGGCGAGCAGTACTTC. Protein product: CASGQNSNGEQYF.

This clonotype was seen ten or more times. J is TRBJ1-2 and V is TRBV28, with a weak D call TRBD1 (5 bases). This CDR3 has 14 residues. The germline V gene has CDR1 MDHEN and CDR2 SYDVKM. V lost 4 bases and J lost 5, with 14 bases in between. This chain's CDR3 is CASSSSTVTYGYTF. The CDR3 DNA sequence: TGTGCCAGCAGTTCCTCGACAGTGACATATGGCTACACCTTC.

Many counts were recorded for this clonotype. The J gene is TRBJ2-1, the V gene TRBV20-1; 9 bases are shared with TRBD2. J lost 8 bases, V lost 2 bases, and 10 bases had no gene match. This CDR3 has 15 amino acids. From germline, CDR1 is DFQATT and CDR2 SNEGSKA (reference sequence). The CDR3 protein is CSARNAGGDRDEQFF. The CDR3 DNA sequence: TGCAGTGCTAGAAACGCGGGAGGGGATAGGGATGAGCAGTTCTTC.

In this sample, this clonotype turned up many times. This chain uses TRBV21-1 with TRBJ1-1. TRBV21-1 is listed as a pseudogene. The CDR3 extends over 12 amino acids. The CDR3 bases are TGTGCCAGCAGCAAAGAAGGCACTGAAGCTTTCTTT. It is translated as CASSKEGTEAFF.

The V and J genes are TRBV3-1 and TRBJ2-1, with D unresolved. Germline V gene data show CDR1 as LGHDT and CDR2 as YNNKEL (reference sequence). The CDR3 is 15 residues long. The V end lost 1 base, the J end lost 2 bases, and 9 bases lay between the germline ends. CDR3 bases: TGTGCCAGCAGCCAAGGTCAAACCCCCTACAATGAGCAGTTCTTC. Translated: CASSQGQTPYNEQFF.